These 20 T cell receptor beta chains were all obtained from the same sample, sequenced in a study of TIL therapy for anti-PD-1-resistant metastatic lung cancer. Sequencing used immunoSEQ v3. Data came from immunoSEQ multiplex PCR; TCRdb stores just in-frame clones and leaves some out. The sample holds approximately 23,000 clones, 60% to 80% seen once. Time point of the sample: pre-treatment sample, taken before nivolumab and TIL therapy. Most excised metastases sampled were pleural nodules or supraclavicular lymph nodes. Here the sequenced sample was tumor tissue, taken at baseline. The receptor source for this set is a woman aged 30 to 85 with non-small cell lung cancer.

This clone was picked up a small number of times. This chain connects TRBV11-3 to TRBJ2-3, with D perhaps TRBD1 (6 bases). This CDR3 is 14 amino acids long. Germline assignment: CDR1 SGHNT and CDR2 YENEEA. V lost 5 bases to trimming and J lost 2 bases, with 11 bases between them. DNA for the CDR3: TGTGCCAGCAGCAATACAGGGTTCACAGATACGCAGTATTTT. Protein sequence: CASSNTGFTDTQYF.

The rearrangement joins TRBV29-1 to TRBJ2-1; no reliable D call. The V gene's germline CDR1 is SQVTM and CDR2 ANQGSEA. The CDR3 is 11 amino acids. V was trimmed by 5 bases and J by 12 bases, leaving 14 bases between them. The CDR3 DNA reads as TGCAGCGTTCTCTCTCAATCAAGGCAGTTCTTC. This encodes CSVLSQSRQFF.

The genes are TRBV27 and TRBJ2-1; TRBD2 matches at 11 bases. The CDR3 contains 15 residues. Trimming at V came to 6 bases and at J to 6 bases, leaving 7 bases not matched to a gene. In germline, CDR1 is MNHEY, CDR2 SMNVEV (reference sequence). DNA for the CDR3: TGTGCCAGCAGACCACTAGCGGGAGTCGGCAATGAGCAGTTCTTC. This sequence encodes CASRPLAGVGNEQFF.

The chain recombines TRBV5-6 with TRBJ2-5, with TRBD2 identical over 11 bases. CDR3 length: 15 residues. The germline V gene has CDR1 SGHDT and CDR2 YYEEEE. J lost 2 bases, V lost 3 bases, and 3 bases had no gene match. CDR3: CASSSLAGAQETQYF. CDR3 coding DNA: TGTGCCAGCAGCTCACTAGCGGGAGCTCAAGAGACCCAGTACTTC. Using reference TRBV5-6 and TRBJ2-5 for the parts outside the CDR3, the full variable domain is DAGVTQSPTHLIKTRGQQVTLRCSPKSGHDTVSWYQQALGQGPQFIFQYYEEEERQRGNFPDRFSGHQFPNYSSELNVNALLLGDSALYLCASSSLAGAQETQYFGPGTRLLVL.

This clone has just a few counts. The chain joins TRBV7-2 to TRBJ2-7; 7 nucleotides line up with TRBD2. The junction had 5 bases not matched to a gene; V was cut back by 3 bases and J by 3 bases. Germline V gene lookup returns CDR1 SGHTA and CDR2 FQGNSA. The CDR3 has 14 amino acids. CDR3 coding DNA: TGTGCCAGCAGCTTGGGCGGGAGAAGCTACGAGCAGTACTTC. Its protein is CASSLGGRSYEQYF.

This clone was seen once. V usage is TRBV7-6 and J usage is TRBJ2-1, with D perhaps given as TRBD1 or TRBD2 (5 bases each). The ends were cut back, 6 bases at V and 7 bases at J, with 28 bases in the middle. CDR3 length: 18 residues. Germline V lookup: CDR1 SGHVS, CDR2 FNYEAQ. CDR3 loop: CASSSRAGALALVNEQFF. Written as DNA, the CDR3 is TGTGCCAGCAGTTCTCGTGCCGGGGCCTTGGCGTTAGTGAATGAGCAGTTCTTC.

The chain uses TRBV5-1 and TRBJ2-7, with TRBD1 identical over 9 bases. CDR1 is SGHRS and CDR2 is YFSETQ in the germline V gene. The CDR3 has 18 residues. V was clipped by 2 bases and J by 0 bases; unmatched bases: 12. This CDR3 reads CASSFRISGTGSSYEQYF. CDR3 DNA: TGCGCCAGCAGCTTTCGGATTTCCGGGACAGGGAGCTCCTACGAGCAGTACTTC.

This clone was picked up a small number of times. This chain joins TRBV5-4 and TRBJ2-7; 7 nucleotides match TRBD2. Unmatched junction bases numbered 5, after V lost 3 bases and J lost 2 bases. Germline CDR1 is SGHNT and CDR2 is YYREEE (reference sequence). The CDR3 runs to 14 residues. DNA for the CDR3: TGTGCCAGCAGCTGGGCTAGCGGACCCTACGAGCAGTACTTC. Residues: CASSWASGPYEQYF.

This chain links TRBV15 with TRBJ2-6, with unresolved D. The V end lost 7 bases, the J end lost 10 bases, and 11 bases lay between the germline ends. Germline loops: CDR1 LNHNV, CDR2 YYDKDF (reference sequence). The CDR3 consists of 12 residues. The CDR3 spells CATTGTHNVLTF. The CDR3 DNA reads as TGTGCCACCACGGGCACCCATAACGTCCTGACTTTC.

Written as DNA, the CDR3 is TGTGCCAGTAGTCCTTGGACTAGCCCCTACAATGAGCAGTTCTTC. As protein: CASSPWTSPYNEQFF. The V call is TRBV19, the J call TRBJ2-1; 8 bases are shared with TRBD2. V was clipped by 5 bases and J by 2 bases; unmatched bases: 5. The CDR3 extends over 15 amino acids. Germline lookup yields CDR1 LNHDA and CDR2 SQIVND (reference sequence).

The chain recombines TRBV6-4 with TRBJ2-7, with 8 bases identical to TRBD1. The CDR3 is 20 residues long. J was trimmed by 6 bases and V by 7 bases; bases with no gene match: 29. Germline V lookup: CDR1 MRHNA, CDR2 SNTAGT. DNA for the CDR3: TGTGCCAGCATACCCCCACAATCCACCCTATGGGGACAGGTCCGAAGCGAGCAGTACTTC. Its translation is CASIPPQSTLWGQVRSEQYF.

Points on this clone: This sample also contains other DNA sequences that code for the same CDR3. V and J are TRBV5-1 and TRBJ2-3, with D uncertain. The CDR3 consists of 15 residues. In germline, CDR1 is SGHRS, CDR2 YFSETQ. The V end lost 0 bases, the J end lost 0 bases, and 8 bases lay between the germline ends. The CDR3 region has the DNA TGCGCCAGCAGCTTGGACGGAACTAGCACAGATACGCAGTATTTT. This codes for CASSLDGTSTDTQYF.

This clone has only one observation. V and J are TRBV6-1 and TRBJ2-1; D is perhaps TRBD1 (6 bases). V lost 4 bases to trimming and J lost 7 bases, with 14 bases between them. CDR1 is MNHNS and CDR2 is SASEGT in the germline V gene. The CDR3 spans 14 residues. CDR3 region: CASSVLGARNEQFF. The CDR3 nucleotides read TGTGCCAGCAGTGTTCTGGGGGCGAGAAATGAGCAGTTCTTC.

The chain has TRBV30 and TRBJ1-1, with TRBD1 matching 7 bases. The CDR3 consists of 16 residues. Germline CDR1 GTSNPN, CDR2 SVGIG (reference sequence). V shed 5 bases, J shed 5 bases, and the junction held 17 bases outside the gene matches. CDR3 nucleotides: TGTGCCTGGGGGATGGTGGGAAAACAGGGGAGTACTGAAGCTTTCTTT. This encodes CAWGMVGKQGSTEAFF.

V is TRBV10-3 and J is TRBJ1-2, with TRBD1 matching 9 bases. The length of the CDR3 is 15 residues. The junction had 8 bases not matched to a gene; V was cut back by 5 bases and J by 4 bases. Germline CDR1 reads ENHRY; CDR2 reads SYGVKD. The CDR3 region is CAISWDREAVYGYTF. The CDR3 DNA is TGTGCCATCAGTTGGGACAGGGAAGCGGTCTATGGCTACACCTTC.

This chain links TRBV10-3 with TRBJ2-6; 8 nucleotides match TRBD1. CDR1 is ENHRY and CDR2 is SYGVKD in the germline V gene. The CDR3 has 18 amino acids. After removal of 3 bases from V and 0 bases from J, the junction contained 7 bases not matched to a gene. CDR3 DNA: TGTGCCATCAGTGATCCAGGGGGCTGGGTCTCTGGGGCCAACGTCCTGACTTTC. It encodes CAISDPGGWVSGANVLTF.

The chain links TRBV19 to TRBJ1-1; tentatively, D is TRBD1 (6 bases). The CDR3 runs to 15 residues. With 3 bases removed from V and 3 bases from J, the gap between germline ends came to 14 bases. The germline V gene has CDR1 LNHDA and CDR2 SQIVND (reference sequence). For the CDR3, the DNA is TGTGCCAGTAGTATTTTATCGTCAGGGGACACTGAAGCTTTCTTT. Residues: CASSILSSGDTEAFF.

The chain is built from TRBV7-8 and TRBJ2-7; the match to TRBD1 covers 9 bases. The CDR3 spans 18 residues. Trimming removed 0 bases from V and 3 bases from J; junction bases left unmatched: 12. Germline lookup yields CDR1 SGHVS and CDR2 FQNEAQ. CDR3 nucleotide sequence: TGTGCCAGCAGCTTAGCGCTGTTGGGAACAGGGGGCTTCTACGAGCAGTACTTC. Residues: CASSLALLGTGGFYEQYF.

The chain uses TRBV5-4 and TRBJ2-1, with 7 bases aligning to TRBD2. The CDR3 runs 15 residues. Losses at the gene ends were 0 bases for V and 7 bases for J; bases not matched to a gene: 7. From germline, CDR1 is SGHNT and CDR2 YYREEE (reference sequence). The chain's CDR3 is CASSLGLAETNEQFF. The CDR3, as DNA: TGTGCCAGCAGCTTGGGGCTAGCGGAGACGAATGAGCAGTTCTTC.

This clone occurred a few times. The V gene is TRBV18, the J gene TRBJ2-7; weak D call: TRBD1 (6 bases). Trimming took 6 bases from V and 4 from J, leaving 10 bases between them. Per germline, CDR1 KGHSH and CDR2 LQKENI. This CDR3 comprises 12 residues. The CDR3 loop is CASSLDSYEQYF. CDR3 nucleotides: TGTGCCAGCTCCCTGGACAGTTACGAGCAGTACTTC.